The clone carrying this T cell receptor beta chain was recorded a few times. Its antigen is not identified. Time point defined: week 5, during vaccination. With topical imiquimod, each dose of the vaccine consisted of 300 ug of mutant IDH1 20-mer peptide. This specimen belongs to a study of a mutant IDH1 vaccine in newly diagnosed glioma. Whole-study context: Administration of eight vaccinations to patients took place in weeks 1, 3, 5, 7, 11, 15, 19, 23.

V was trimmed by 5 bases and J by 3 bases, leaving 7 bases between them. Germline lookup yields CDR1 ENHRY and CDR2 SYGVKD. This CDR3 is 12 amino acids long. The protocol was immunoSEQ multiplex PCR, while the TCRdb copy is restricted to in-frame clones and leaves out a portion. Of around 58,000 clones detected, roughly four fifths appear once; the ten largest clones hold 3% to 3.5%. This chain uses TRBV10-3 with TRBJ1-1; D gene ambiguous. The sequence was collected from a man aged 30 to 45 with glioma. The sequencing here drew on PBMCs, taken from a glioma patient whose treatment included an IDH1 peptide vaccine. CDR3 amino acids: CAISPADTEAFF. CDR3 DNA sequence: TGTGCCATCAGTCCCGCGGACACTGAAGCTTTCTTT.